This T cell receptor beta chain is drawn from a study of blood T cell repertoires in COVID-19. CDR3 length equals 15 residues. CDR1 GTSNPN and CDR2 SVGIG come from the germline V gene (reference sequence). V trimming: 3 bases; J trimming: 4 bases; junction bases outside the gene matches: 10. Original processing notes: By means of reference gene primer amplification, nucleated cell counts were estimated. The protocol was immunoSEQ multiplex PCR, while the TCRdb copy is restricted to in-frame clones and leaves out a portion. The V and J calls and clone size are taken from that table; D and trimming were inferred from the DNA. The sample records about 33,000 clones, roughly 85% being singletons.

What was sequenced was peripheral blood. The source of this sequence is a human donor in a cohort sampled during active COVID-19. J is TRBJ2-5 and V is TRBV30, with 8 bases identical to TRBD2. CDR3 nucleotides: TGTGCCTGGAGCCTCCAACGGGGGGGCCTAGAGACCCAGTACTTC. It specifies CAWSLQRGGLETQYF.